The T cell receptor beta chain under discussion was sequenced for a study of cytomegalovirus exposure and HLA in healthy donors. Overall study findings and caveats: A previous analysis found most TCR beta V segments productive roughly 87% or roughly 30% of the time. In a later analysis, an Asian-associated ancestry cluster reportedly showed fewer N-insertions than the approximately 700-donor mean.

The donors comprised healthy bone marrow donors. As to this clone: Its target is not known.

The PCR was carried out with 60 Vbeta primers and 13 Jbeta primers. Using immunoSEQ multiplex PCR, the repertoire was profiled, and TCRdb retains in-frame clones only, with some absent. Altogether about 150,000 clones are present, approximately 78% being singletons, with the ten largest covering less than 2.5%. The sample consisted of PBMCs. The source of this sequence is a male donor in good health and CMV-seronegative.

This chain's CDR3 is CASSLAGVDGYTF. CDR3 nucleotide sequence: TGTGCCAGCAGCTTGGCAGGGGTTGACGGCTACACCTTC. The chain recombines TRBV5-6 with TRBJ1-2; D might be TRBD1 (6 bases). The V gene lost 0 bases and the J gene lost 8 bases, with 11 bases spanning the gap. Germline V CDR1 and CDR2: SGHDT, YYEEEE. The length of the CDR3 is 13 residues.